These 16 T cell receptor beta chains were sequenced from one sample in a study of T cells in Graves' hyperthyroidism and ophthalmopathy. What was amplified from RNA transcripts were TCR beta CDR3 regions. The HTBI set primed first-round TCR CDR3 RT-PCR. TCRdb recomputed calls from the multiplex PCR reads with MiXCR, one row per CDR3 protein. This sample has roughly 350,000 distinct CDR3 sequences, with more than 11% found just once. The source material was blood. The origin of the receptors is a woman aged 25-40 years with Graves' hyperthyroidism.

This clonotype was observed a handful of times. The chain uses TRBV20-1 and TRBJ2-7; maybe TRBD1 (6 bases). This CDR3 region has 14 residues. Germline CDR1 and CDR2: DFQATT and SNEGSKA (reference sequence). For the CDR3, the DNA is TGCAGCGCAGGGGTCGGGACGTACACCTACGAGCAGTACTTC. Its translation: CSAGVGTYTYEQYF.

This clonotype has only a few counts. This chain links TRBV29-1 with TRBJ1-2; unclear D gene. Germline V CDR1 and CDR2: SQVTM, ANQGSEA. The CDR3 has 13 amino acids. The V gene lost 4 bases and the J gene lost 3 bases, with 12 bases spanning the gap. This chain's CDR3 is CSVGEEMDYGYTF. For the CDR3, the DNA is TGCAGCGTTGGAGAAGAAATGGACTATGGCTACACCTTC.

Ten or more counts support this clonotype. This chain joins TRBV5-1 and TRBJ1-1; 7 positions match TRBD1. Germline CDR1 is SGHRS and CDR2 is YFSETQ. CDR3 length: 15 residues. J lost 11 bases, V lost 0 bases, and 13 bases had no gene match. DNA of the CDR3: TGCGCCAGCAGCTTGGAGACAGGGCCATCCCCGAGGGCTTTCTTT. Its protein is CASSLETGPSPRAFF.

The sample holds a few counts of this clonotype. CDR3 sequence: CATKIRADTSYEQYF. CDR3 nucleotides: TGTGCCACCAAGATTAGGGCGGATACCTCCTACGAGCAGTACTTC. The chain employs TRBV24-1 and TRBJ2-7, with D uncertain. Germline V gives CDR1 KGHDR, CDR2 SFDVKD. V was cut by 8 bases and J by 0 bases, with 16 bases left in between. The CDR3 is 15 amino acids.

Ten or more counts support this clonotype. The CDR3 reads CASRYSGRYPYEQYF. DNA for the CDR3: TGTGCCAGCAGATACAGCGGGAGATATCCCTACGAGCAGTACTTC. V gene TRBV12-3 or TRBV12-4 combines with J gene TRBJ2-7; TRBD2 matches at 8 bases. The CDR3 spans 15 residues. The J segment lost 2 bases and the V segment lost 6 bases, leaving 9 bases of the junction unmatched.

This clonotype was counted a single time. CDR3 sequence: CASSQGPLASQPQHF. The CDR3 DNA is TGTGCCAGCAGCCAAGGGCCCTTAGCTAGTCAGCCCCAGCATTTT. The rearrangement joins TRBV3-1 to TRBJ1-5, with D hard to call. Germline-derived CDR1 and CDR2 are LGHDT and YNNKEL (reference sequence). Trimming stripped 1 base from V and 6 bases from J, with 13 bases between. The CDR3 consists of 15 residues.

The chain employs TRBV7-3 and TRBJ2-7; 7 bases line up with TRBD1. Per germline, CDR1 SGHTA and CDR2 FQGTGA. V gave up 5 bases and J gave up 9 bases; unmatched junction bases: 19. The CDR3 runs to 16 residues. This CDR3 is CASSPKTGKLRVSQYF. The CDR3 DNA reads TGTGCCAGCAGCCCAAAGACAGGGAAACTACGAGTATCGCAGTACTTC. Variable domain in full (rest from reference TRBV7-3 and TRBJ2-7): GAGVSQTPSNKVTEKGKYVELRCDPISGHTALYWYRQSLGQGPEFLIYFQGTGAADDSGLPNDRFFAVRPEGSVSTLKIQRTERGDSAVYLCASSPKTGKLRVSQYFGPGTRLTVT.

There are a few counts of this clonotype. The gene calls are TRBV11-2 and TRBJ1-5; D not certain. The germline V gene has CDR1 SGHAT and CDR2 FQNNGV. V was trimmed by 0 bases and J by 15 bases, leaving 15 bases between them. CDR3 length: 13 amino acids. The CDR3 region has the DNA TGTGCCAGCAGCTTAGAGTGGGGTAGCGGGCCGCATTTT. This translates into CASSLEWGSGPHF.

V gene TRBV30 combines with J gene TRBJ2-2, with D perhaps being TRBD1 or TRBD2 (5 bases each). Germline lookup yields CDR1 GTSNPN and CDR2 SVGIG (reference sequence). Trimming pared 5 bases from V and 2 bases from J, leaving 12 bases between. The CDR3 spans 14 residues. The CDR3 protein is CAWSGPLNTGELFF. The CDR3 coding sequence is TGTGCCTGGTCGGGGCCATTAAACACCGGGGAGCTGTTTTTT.

This clonotype was seen ten or more times. The chain recombines TRBV28 with TRBJ2-2; D call uncertain. Trimming pared 10 bases from V and 1 base from J, leaving 7 bases between. Germline V CDR1 and CDR2: MDHEN, SYDVKM. The CDR3 is 12 residues long. The CDR3 reads CANSRNTGELFF. The CDR3 DNA follows: TGTGCCAACAGCAGGAACACCGGGGAGCTGTTTTTT.

The genes are TRBV6-2 or TRBV6-3 and TRBJ2-5, with D hard to call. Germline loops: CDR1 MNHEY, CDR2 SVGEGT. The CDR3 spans 12 residues. V gave up 2 bases and J gave up 6 bases, with 7 bases separating them. CDR3 residues: CASSYLTKTQYF. CDR3 coding DNA: TGTGCCAGCAGTTACCTTACCAAGACCCAGTACTTC.

Only a few counts were recorded for this clonotype. The chain is built from TRBV5-5 and TRBJ1-4, with 7 bases that match TRBD1. V was pared by 2 bases and J by 0 bases, with 10 bases of the junction left unmatched. Germline assignment: CDR1 SGHKS and CDR2 YYEKEE (reference sequence). The CDR3 covers 18 residues. CDR3 DNA sequence: TGTGCCAGCAGCTTTAGGGACAGCCGAACTGCAACTAATGAAAAACTGTTTTTT. Encoded protein: CASSFRDSRTATNEKLFF.

V is TRBV12-3 or TRBV12-4 and J is TRBJ1-1; D remains unclear. V was cut by 3 bases and J by 1 base, with 9 bases left in between. This CDR3 contains 14 residues. As DNA, the CDR3 is TGTGCCAGCAGTTTGTTCCGGGGGAACACTGAAGCTTTCTTT. This sequence encodes CASSLFRGNTEAFF.

The chain joins TRBV7-9 to TRBJ2-5, with a weak D call TRBD2 (6 bases). Germline CDR1 and CDR2: SEHNR and FQNEAQ (reference sequence). CDR3 length: 15 amino acids. With 5 bases removed from V and 3 bases from J, the gap between germline ends came to 16 bases. CDR3 region: CASSLFWEEEETQYF. The CDR3 nucleotides are TGTGCCAGCAGCCTCTTTTGGGAGGAAGAAGAGACCCAGTACTTC.

This clonotype was detected ten times or more. CDR3 residues: CASSGGTPTYEQYF. The DNA for the CDR3 is TGTGCCAGCAGTGGAGGGACGCCTACCTACGAGCAGTACTTC. The J gene is TRBJ2-7, the V gene TRBV2, with D perhaps assigned TRBD1 or TRBD2 (5 bases each). The V end lost 4 bases, the J end lost 2 bases, and 12 bases lay between the germline ends. The CDR3 covers 14 residues. Per the germline V gene, CDR1 is SNHLY and CDR2 is FYNNEI.

This clonotype occurred many times. CDR3: CASSFAGGSSNQPQHF. The CDR3 region has the DNA TGTGCCAGCAGTTTTGCCGGGGGCAGCAGCAATCAGCCCCAGCATTTT. The chain employs TRBV28 and TRBJ1-5; D may be TRBD1 (6 bases). V lost 3 bases and J lost 1, with 13 bases in between. The CDR3 is 16 residues long. Germline CDR1 and CDR2: MDHEN and SYDVKM.